Listed below are T cell receptor beta chains from one sample, sequenced in a study of blood T cell repertoires in COVID-19. TCRdb's copy holds only in-frame clones and misses some; the assay was immunoSEQ multiplex PCR. The data show about 42,000 clones, 75% to 90% seen once. Source material: peripheral blood. The receptors shown here come from a human donor in a cohort sampled during active COVID-19. Each CDR3 is given with its conserved first and last residue. The order of the fields is V gene, D gene, clone size, J gene, CDR3 DNA, CDR3 protein. A D gene is named only where the DNA matches it firmly. The listing skips clone size in some rows; elsewhere it reads once, few, many or a size class.

v_gene: TRBV3-1/TRBV3-2
d_gene: TRBD2
abundance: NA
j_gene: TRBJ2-7
CDR3nt: TGTGCCAGCAGCCAAGAAGGGGCTAGCGGGGTCTCCTACGAGCAGTACTTC
CDR3aa: CASSQEGASGVSYEQYF

v_gene: TRBV13
d_gene: NA
abundance: NA
j_gene: TRBJ1-1
CDR3nt: TGTGCCAGCAGCACGCAAGGACACTTGAACACTGAAGCTTTCTTT
CDR3aa: CASSTQGHLNTEAFF

v_gene: TRBV11-2
d_gene: NA
abundance: NA
j_gene: TRBJ1-2
CDR3nt: TGTGCCAGCAGCCACACTACAGGGCTGGACTATGGCTACACCTTC
CDR3aa: CASSHTTGLDYGYTF

v_gene: TRBV2
d_gene: NA
abundance: NA
j_gene: TRBJ1-1
CDR3nt: TGTGCCAGCAGCAAAGAGCGGGCCCTGAACACTGAAGCTTTCTTT
CDR3aa: CASSKERALNTEAFF

v_gene: TRBV19
d_gene: NA
abundance: NA
j_gene: TRBJ1-2
CDR3nt: TGTGCCAGTAGTCCGTATAACTATGGCTACACCTTC
CDR3aa: CASSPYNYGYTF

v_gene: TRBV19
d_gene: TRBD1
abundance: NA
j_gene: TRBJ1-2
CDR3nt: TGTGCCAGTATCCGAGTCGGACAGGGGGAAGGCTACACCTTC
CDR3aa: CASIRVGQGEGYTF

v_gene: TRBV11-2
d_gene: NA
abundance: NA
j_gene: TRBJ2-7
CDR3nt: TGTGCCAGCAGCCCTAAGGGGGGACAGTCAGGGATCTCCTACGAGCAGTACTTC
CDR3aa: CASSPKGGQSGISYEQYF

v_gene: TRBV27
d_gene: NA
abundance: NA
j_gene: TRBJ1-1
CDR3nt: TGTGCCAGCAGTTTATCCGTAATGAACACTGAAGCTTTCTTT
CDR3aa: CASSLSVMNTEAFF

v_gene: TRBV5-1
d_gene: TRBD1
abundance: once
j_gene: TRBJ1-2
CDR3nt: TGCGCCAGCAGCCCCGGACAGGGCTATGGCTACACCTTC
CDR3aa: CASSPGQGYGYTF

v_gene: TRBV7-2
d_gene: NA
abundance: NA
j_gene: TRBJ1-3
CDR3nt: TGTGCCAGCAGTTCTGGACAGTCTGGAAACACCATATATTTT
CDR3aa: CASSSGQSGNTIYF

v_gene: TRBV4-3
d_gene: NA
abundance: NA
j_gene: TRBJ1-2
CDR3nt: TGCGCCAGCAGCCAAGGCCTACAGTATGGCTACACCTTC
CDR3aa: CASSQGLQYGYTF

v_gene: TRBV6-5
d_gene: NA
abundance: NA
j_gene: TRBJ2-6
CDR3nt: TGTGCCAGCAGTTACTACCTCGGGGGGGCCAACGTCCTGACTTTC
CDR3aa: CASSYYLGGANVLTF

v_gene: TRBV19
d_gene: TRBD1
abundance: NA
j_gene: TRBJ1-2
CDR3nt: TGTGCCAGTAGTCCCTCCGGGGACAGGGGTACCTATGGCTACACCTTC
CDR3aa: CASSPSGDRGTYGYTF

v_gene: TRBV6-2/TRBV6-3
d_gene: TRBD1
abundance: NA
j_gene: TRBJ1-2
CDR3nt: TGTGCCAGCAGTTCGGGACAGGGGAACTATGGCTACACCTTC
CDR3aa: CASSSGQGNYGYTF

v_gene: TRBV19
d_gene: TRBD1
abundance: NA
j_gene: TRBJ1-2
CDR3nt: TGTGCCAGTACCCCCCGGACAGGCTATGCCGAGAGTTATGGCTACACCTTC
CDR3aa: CASTPRTGYAESYGYTF

v_gene: TRBV6-1
d_gene: TRBD2
abundance: NA
j_gene: TRBJ2-5
CDR3nt: TGTGCCAGCAGTGAGATAGCGGGGGGGCCGGAGACCCAGTACTTC
CDR3aa: CASSEIAGGPETQYF

v_gene: TRBV11-2
d_gene: TRBD1
abundance: NA
j_gene: TRBJ1-6
CDR3nt: TGTGCCAGCAGCTATGGAGCCTGGGGACAGATGAATTCACCCCTCCACTTT
CDR3aa: CASSYGAWGQMNSPLHF

v_gene: TRBV3-1/TRBV3-2
d_gene: NA
abundance: few
j_gene: TRBJ1-3
CDR3nt: TGTGCCAGCAGCCAATTACCGTACAGACGATCTGGAAACACCATATATTTT
CDR3aa: CASSQLPYRRSGNTIYF

v_gene: TRBV13
d_gene: NA
abundance: once
j_gene: TRBJ1-2
CDR3nt: TGTGCCAGCAGCTTAGGACAGGGTTATGGCTACACCTTC
CDR3aa: CASSLGQGYGYTF

v_gene: TRBV6-1
d_gene: NA
abundance: NA
j_gene: TRBJ1-1
CDR3nt: TGTGCCAGCAGTGAATATCTCGGTCAGGCGTATGAAGCTTTCTTT
CDR3aa: CASSEYLGQAYEAFF

v_gene: TRBV6-5
d_gene: TRBD2
abundance: NA
j_gene: TRBJ2-7
CDR3nt: TGTGCCAGCAGTATCCAGCGGGGGCCTTACGAGCAGTACTTC
CDR3aa: CASSIQRGPYEQYF

v_gene: TRBV6-5
d_gene: TRBD1
abundance: NA
j_gene: TRBJ1-1
CDR3nt: TGTGCCAGCAGTTCGACAGGGTTTTACACTGAAGCTTTCTTT
CDR3aa: CASSSTGFYTEAFF

v_gene: TRBV2
d_gene: NA
abundance: NA
j_gene: TRBJ2-3
CDR3nt: TGTGCCAGCAGTCTTACAGGGAGTCTAAGCACAGATACGCAGTATTTT
CDR3aa: CASSLTGSLSTDTQYF

v_gene: TRBV11-2
d_gene: TRBD1
abundance: few
j_gene: TRBJ1-4
CDR3nt: TGTGCCAGCAGCTCAATCAGACAGGGAGTTGCAACTAATGAAAAACTGTTTTTT
CDR3aa: CASSSIRQGVATNEKLFF

v_gene: TRBV19
d_gene: NA
abundance: NA
j_gene: TRBJ1-1
CDR3nt: TGTGCCAGTCGAGGGAGGGGCGCGGGGGTCACTGAAGCTTTCTTT
CDR3aa: CASRGRGAGVTEAFF

v_gene: TRBV7-8
d_gene: TRBD2
abundance: NA
j_gene: TRBJ2-1
CDR3nt: TGTGCCAGCAGCCTTCGGACTAGCGGGCCATCCTACAATGAGCAGTTCTTC
CDR3aa: CASSLRTSGPSYNEQFF

v_gene: TRBV7-2
d_gene: NA
abundance: NA
j_gene: TRBJ2-1
CDR3nt: TGTGCCAGCAGCAGTAGAGCGGCAAGCTCCTACAATGAGCAGTTCTTC
CDR3aa: CASSSRAASSYNEQFF

v_gene: TRBV10-1
d_gene: NA
abundance: NA
j_gene: TRBJ1-1
CDR3nt: TGCGCCAGCACCCAGGGGCAGGACACTGAAGCTTTCTTT
CDR3aa: CASTQGQDTEAFF

v_gene: TRBV6-5
d_gene: NA
abundance: once
j_gene: TRBJ1-5
CDR3nt: TGTGCCAGCAGTTCCCAGGCCTACAGCAATCAGCCCCAGCATTTT
CDR3aa: CASSSQAYSNQPQHF

v_gene: TRBV6-1
d_gene: NA
abundance: NA
j_gene: TRBJ2-7
CDR3nt: TGTGCCAGCAGTGAAGAGGGCGGGCCGTACGAGCAGTACTTC
CDR3aa: CASSEEGGPYEQYF

v_gene: TRBV6-5
d_gene: NA
abundance: NA
j_gene: TRBJ1-5
CDR3nt: TGTGCCAGCAGTTACCAGGGCAATCAGCCCCAGCATTTT
CDR3aa: CASSYQGNQPQHF

v_gene: TRBV14
d_gene: NA
abundance: NA
j_gene: TRBJ1-1
CDR3nt: TGTGCCAGCAGCCACTACCCTCGGGGAAGCGCGAGCATAATGAACACTGAAGCTTTCTTT
CDR3aa: CASSHYPRGSASIMNTEAFF

v_gene: TRBV4-3
d_gene: NA
abundance: NA
j_gene: TRBJ2-2
CDR3nt: TGCGCCAGCAGCCAATCGGGTCTCGGGGAGCTGTTTTTT
CDR3aa: CASSQSGLGELFF

v_gene: TRBV4-1
d_gene: TRBD1
abundance: NA
j_gene: TRBJ1-2
CDR3nt: TGCGCCAGCAGCCAAGGATCCCACAGGGGGGATGGCTACACCTTC
CDR3aa: CASSQGSHRGDGYTF

v_gene: TRBV11-2
d_gene: TRBD1
abundance: NA
j_gene: TRBJ2-7
CDR3nt: TGTGCCAGCAGCTTAGAGGGACAGATCGAGCAGTACTTC
CDR3aa: CASSLEGQIEQYF

v_gene: TRBV7-2
d_gene: NA
abundance: NA
j_gene: TRBJ1-2
CDR3nt: TGTGCCAGCAGCCCCGACAGATTAATAGGCTACACCTTC
CDR3aa: CASSPDRLIGYTF

v_gene: TRBV6-5
d_gene: NA
abundance: NA
j_gene: TRBJ1-1
CDR3nt: TGTGCCAGCAGTTACGGGGGGGCGAAGGCTTTCTTT
CDR3aa: CASSYGGAKAFF

v_gene: TRBV28
d_gene: NA
abundance: few
j_gene: TRBJ2-2
CDR3nt: TGTGCCAGCAGTTTATACCGGAGAATTACCGGGGAGCTGTTTTTT
CDR3aa: CASSLYRRITGELFF

v_gene: TRBV19
d_gene: NA
abundance: NA
j_gene: TRBJ1-5
CDR3nt: TGTGCCAGTAGTAAAAGGGGTCAGCCCCAGCATTTT
CDR3aa: CASSKRGQPQHF

v_gene: TRBV6-5
d_gene: NA
abundance: NA
j_gene: TRBJ1-5
CDR3nt: TGTGCCAGCAGGGCCCACACCAAGCAGCCCCAGCATTTT
CDR3aa: CASRAHTKQPQHF

v_gene: TRBV5-1
d_gene: TRBD1
abundance: few
j_gene: TRBJ1-1
CDR3nt: TGCGCCAGCAGCTTCCAGGGGGACACTGAAGCTTTCTTT
CDR3aa: CASSFQGDTEAFF

v_gene: TRBV4-2
d_gene: NA
abundance: NA
j_gene: TRBJ1-4
CDR3nt: TGTGCCAGCAGCCAAGGCCGGGGGGGTAGGGAAAAACTGTTTTTT
CDR3aa: CASSQGRGGREKLFF

v_gene: TRBV5-1
d_gene: NA
abundance: NA
j_gene: TRBJ1-5
CDR3nt: TGCGCCAGCAGCAGCGGGGGAGGGGATCAGCCCCAGCATTTT
CDR3aa: CASSSGGGDQPQHF

v_gene: TRBV4-3
d_gene: NA
abundance: NA
j_gene: TRBJ1-2
CDR3nt: TGCGCCAGCAGCCAAGAATATGGGGGCCCCCAGTATGGCTACACCTTC
CDR3aa: CASSQEYGGPQYGYTF

v_gene: TRBV15
d_gene: NA
abundance: NA
j_gene: TRBJ1-3
CDR3nt: TGTGCCACCAGCAGCCCAGGCCTTGGAAACACCATATATTTT
CDR3aa: CATSSPGLGNTIYF

v_gene: TRBV6-5
d_gene: NA
abundance: NA
j_gene: TRBJ1-1
CDR3nt: TGTGCCAGCAGTTACTCGAGAACACAGATGAACACTGAAGCTTTCTTT
CDR3aa: CASSYSRTQMNTEAFF

v_gene: TRBV27
d_gene: TRBD1
abundance: few
j_gene: TRBJ1-1
CDR3nt: TGTGCCAGCAGGTCCCGACAGGGGAACACTGAAGCTTTCTTT
CDR3aa: CASRSRQGNTEAFF

v_gene: TRBV5-1
d_gene: TRBD1
abundance: NA
j_gene: TRBJ1-1
CDR3nt: TGCGCCAGCAGCTTGGAAGGAGCGGGACAGGGGCGGGTTACTGAAGCTTTCTTT
CDR3aa: CASSLEGAGQGRVTEAFF

v_gene: TRBV10-3
d_gene: TRBD1
abundance: NA
j_gene: TRBJ1-2
CDR3nt: TGTGCCATCTCTCCAGGGGGCATGAGCTATGGCTACACCTTC
CDR3aa: CAISPGGMSYGYTF

v_gene: TRBV18
d_gene: NA
abundance: once
j_gene: TRBJ1-5
CDR3nt: TGTGCCAGCTCACCCCCGGGGACATCTAGCAATCAGCCCCAGCATTTT
CDR3aa: CASSPPGTSSNQPQHF

v_gene: TRBV12-3/TRBV12-4
d_gene: NA
abundance: NA
j_gene: TRBJ1-2
CDR3nt: TGTGCCAGCAGTTTAGGTGGCGGCTATGGCTACACCTTC
CDR3aa: CASSLGGGYGYTF

v_gene: TRBV21-1
d_gene: NA
abundance: NA
j_gene: TRBJ1-1
CDR3nt: TGTGCCAGCAGCAACCTTAGTAACACTGAAGCTTTCTTT
CDR3aa: CASSNLSNTEAFF